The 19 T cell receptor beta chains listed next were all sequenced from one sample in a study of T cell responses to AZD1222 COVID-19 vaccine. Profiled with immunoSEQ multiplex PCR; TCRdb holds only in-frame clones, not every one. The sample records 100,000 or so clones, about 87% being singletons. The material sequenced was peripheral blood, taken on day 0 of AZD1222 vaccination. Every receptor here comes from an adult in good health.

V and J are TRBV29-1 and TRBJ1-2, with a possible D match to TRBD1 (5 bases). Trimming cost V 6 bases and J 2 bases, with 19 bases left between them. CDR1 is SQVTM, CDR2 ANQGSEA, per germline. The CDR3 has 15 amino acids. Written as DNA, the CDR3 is TGCAGCGTGGCCGCCCCCAAGAAGGGGAACTATGGCTACACCTTC. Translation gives CSVAAPKKGNYGYTF. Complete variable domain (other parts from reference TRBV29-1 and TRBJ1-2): SAVISQKPSRDICQRGTSLTIQCQVDSQVTMMFWYRQQPGQSLTLIATANQGSEATYESGFVIDKFPISRPNLTFSTLTVSNMSPEDSSIYLCSVAAPKKGNYGYTFGSGTRLTVV.

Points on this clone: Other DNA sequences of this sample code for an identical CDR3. The CDR3, as DNA: TGTGCCAGCAGCCCAAACAGGGGGCAGGTCACTGAAGCTTTCTTT. Amino acids: CASSPNRGQVTEAFF. The gene calls are TRBV4-2 and TRBJ1-1, with 9 positions matching TRBD1. This CDR3 is 15 amino acids long. Per germline, CDR1 LGHNA and CDR2 YNFKEQ. The junction had 7 bases not matched to a gene; V was cut back by 4 bases and J by 4 bases.

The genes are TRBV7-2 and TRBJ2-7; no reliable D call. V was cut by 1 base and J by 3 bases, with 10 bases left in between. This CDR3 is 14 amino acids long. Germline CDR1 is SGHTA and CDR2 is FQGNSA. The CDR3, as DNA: TGTGCCAGCAGCTTAGTTGGCCGCGACTACGAGCAGTACTTC. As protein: CASSLVGRDYEQYF.

CDR3 nucleotides: TGTGCCAGCAGCCACCCGGGACAGCGCTACGAGCAGTACTTC. Translating it yields CASSHPGQRYEQYF. The chain carries TRBV11-3 and TRBJ2-7, with 7 bases fitting TRBD1. Germline values: CDR1 SGHNT, CDR2 YENEEA. V lost 5 bases to trimming and J lost 3 bases; unmatched junction nucleotides: 7. This CDR3 region has 14 residues.

The CDR3: CASISGRDRRNQPQHF. Here the CDR3 DNA reads TGTGCCAGTATCTCGGGCCGGGACAGACGTAATCAGCCCCAGCATTTT. The chain is built from TRBV19 and TRBJ1-5, with 7 bases matching TRBD1. The V gene's germline CDR1 is LNHDA and CDR2 SQIVND (reference sequence). The CDR3 consists of 16 residues. With 7 bases clipped from V and 4 bases from J, the junction kept 13 bases outside the gene matches.

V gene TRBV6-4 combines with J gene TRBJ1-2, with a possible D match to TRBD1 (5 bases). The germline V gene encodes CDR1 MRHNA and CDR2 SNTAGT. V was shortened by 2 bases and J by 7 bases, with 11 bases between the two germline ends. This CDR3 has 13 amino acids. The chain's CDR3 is CASSDPARVGYTF. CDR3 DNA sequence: TGTGCCAGCAGTGACCCAGCCAGGGTTGGCTACACCTTC.

This CDR3 is CASSPGISSYEQYF. CDR3 nucleotides: TGTGCCAGCAGCCCAGGGATTAGCTCCTACGAGCAGTACTTC. The rearrangement joins TRBV9 to TRBJ2-7; a weak D match, TRBD1 (5 bases). Trimming took 4 bases from V and 0 from J, leaving 11 bases between them. Germline CDR1 SGDLS, CDR2 YYNGEE. The CDR3 has 14 residues.

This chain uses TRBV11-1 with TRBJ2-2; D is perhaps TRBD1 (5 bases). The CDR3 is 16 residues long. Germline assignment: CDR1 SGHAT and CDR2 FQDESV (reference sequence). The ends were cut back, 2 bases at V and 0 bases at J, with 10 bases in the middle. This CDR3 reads CASSLTAGPNTGELFF. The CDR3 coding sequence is TGTGCCAGCAGCTTAACCGCAGGGCCGAACACCGGGGAGCTGTTTTTT. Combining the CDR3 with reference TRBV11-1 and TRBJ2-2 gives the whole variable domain EAEVAQSPRYKITEKSQAVAFWCDPISGHATLYWYRQILGQGPELLVQFQDESVVDDSQLPKDRFSAERLKGVDSTLKIQPAELGDSAMYLCASSLTAGPNTGELFFGEGSRLTVL.

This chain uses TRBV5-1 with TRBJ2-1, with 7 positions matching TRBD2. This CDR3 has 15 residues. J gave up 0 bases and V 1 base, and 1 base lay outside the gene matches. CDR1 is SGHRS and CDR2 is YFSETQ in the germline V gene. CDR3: CASSLLAGSYNEQFF. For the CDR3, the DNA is TGCGCCAGCAGCTTGTTAGCGGGCTCCTACAATGAGCAGTTCTTC.

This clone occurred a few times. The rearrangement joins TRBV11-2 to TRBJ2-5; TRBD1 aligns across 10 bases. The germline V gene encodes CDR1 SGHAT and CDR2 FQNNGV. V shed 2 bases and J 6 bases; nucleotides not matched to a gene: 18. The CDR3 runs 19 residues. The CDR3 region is CASSLKTGTGETRRKTQYF. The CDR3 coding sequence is TGTGCCAGCAGCTTAAAGACCGGGACAGGGGAGACCAGGCGGAAGACCCAGTACTTC.

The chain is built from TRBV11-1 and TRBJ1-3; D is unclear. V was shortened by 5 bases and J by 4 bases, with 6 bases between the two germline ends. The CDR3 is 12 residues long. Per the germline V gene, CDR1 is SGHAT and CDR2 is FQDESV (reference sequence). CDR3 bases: TGTGCCAGCAGCGACACAGGAAACACCATATATTTT. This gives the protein CASSDTGNTIYF. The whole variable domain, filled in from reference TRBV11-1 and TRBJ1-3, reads EAEVAQSPRYKITEKSQAVAFWCDPISGHATLYWYRQILGQGPELLVQFQDESVVDDSQLPKDRFSAERLKGVDSTLKIQPAELGDSAMYLCASSDTGNTIYFGEGSWLTVV.

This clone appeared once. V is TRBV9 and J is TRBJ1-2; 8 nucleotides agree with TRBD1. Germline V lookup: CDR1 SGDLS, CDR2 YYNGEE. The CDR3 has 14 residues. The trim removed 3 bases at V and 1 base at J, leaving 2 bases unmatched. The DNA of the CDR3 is TGTGCCAGCAGCGCAGGGGGCGGTAACTATGGCTACACCTTC. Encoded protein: CASSAGGGNYGYTF.

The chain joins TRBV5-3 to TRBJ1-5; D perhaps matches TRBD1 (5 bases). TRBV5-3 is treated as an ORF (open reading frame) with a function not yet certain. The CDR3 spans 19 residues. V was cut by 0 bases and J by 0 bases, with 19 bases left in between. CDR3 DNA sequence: TGTGCCAGAAGCTTGGTGGGGCCAGGGTCAACTTATAGCAATCAGCCCCAGCATTTT. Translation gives CARSLVGPGSTYSNQPQHF.

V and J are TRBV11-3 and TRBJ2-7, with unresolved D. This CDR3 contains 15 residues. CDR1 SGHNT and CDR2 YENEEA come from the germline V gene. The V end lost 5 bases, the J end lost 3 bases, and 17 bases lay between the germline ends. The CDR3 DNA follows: TGTGCCAGCAGCGCCGACTTATACACCCTCTACGAGCAGTACTTC. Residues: CASSADLYTLYEQYF.

The CDR3 DNA is TGTGCCAGTAGTATAGCGGCCTTTGGGGACACTGAAGCTTTCTTT. This translates into CASSIAAFGDTEAFF. The chain joins TRBV19 to TRBJ1-1; the D is unclear. Germline assignment: CDR1 LNHDA and CDR2 SQIVND (reference sequence). The CDR3 length is 15 residues. The germline V and J ends were trimmed by 1 base and 3 bases, with 12 bases remaining between them.

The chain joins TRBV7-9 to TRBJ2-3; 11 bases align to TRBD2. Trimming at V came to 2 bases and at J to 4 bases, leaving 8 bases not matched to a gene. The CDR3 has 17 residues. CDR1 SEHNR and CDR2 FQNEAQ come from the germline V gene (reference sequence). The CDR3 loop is CASSLFLAGGISDTQYF. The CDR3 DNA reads TGTGCCAGCAGCTTATTCCTAGCGGGAGGTATCTCAGATACGCAGTATTTT.

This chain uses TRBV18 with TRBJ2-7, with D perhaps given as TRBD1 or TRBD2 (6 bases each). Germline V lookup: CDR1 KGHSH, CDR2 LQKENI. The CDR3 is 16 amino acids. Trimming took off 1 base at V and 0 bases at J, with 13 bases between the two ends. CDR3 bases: TGTGCCAGCTCACCACAGGGGGGAGGCGTCTCCTACGAGCAGTACTTC. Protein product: CASSPQGGGVSYEQYF. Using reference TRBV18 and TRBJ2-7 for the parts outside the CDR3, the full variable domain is NAGVMQNPRHLVRRRGQEARLRCSPMKGHSHVYWYRQLPEEGLKFMVYLQKENIIDESGMPKERFSAEFPKEGPSILRIQQVVRGDSAAYFCASSPQGGGVSYEQYFGPGTRLTVT.

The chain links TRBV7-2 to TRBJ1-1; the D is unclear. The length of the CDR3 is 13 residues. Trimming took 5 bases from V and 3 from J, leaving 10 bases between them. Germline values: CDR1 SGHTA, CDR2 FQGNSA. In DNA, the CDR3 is TGTGCCAGCAGCCGTCGGACCGACACTGAAGCTTTCTTT. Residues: CASSRRTDTEAFF.

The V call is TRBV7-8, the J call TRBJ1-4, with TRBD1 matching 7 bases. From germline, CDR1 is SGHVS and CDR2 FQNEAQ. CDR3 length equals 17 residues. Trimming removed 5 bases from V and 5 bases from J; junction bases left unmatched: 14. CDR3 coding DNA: TGTGCCAGCAGCCAGGGACAGTCGCCCTTCATGAATGAAAAACTGTTTTTT. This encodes CASSQGQSPFMNEKLFF.